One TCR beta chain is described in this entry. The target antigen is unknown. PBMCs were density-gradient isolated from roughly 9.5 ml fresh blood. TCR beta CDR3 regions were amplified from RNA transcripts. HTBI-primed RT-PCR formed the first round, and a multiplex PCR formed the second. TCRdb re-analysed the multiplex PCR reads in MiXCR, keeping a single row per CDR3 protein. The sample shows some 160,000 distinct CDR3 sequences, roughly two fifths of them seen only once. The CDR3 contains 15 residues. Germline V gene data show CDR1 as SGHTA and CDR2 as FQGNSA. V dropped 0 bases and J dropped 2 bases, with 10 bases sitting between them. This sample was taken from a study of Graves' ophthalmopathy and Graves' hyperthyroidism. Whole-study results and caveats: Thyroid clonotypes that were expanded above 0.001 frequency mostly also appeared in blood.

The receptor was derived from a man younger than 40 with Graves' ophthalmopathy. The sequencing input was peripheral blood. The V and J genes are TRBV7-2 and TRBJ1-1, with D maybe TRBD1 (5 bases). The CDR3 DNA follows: TGTGCCAGCAGCTTAGCAGGGGCAGGAAACACTGAAGCTTTCTTT. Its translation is CASSLAGAGNTEAFF.